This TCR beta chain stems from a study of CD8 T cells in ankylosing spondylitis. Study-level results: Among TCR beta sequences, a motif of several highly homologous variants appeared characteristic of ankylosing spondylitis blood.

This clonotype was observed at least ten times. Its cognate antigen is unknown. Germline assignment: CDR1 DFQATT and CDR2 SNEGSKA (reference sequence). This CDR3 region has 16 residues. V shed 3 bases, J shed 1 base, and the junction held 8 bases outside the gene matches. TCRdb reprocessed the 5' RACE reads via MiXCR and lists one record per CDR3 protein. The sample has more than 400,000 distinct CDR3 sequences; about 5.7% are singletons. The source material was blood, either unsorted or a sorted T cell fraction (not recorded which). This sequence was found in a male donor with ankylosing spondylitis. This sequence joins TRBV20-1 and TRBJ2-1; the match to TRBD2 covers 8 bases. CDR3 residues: CSASGRAGRSYNEQFF. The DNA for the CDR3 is TGCAGTGCTAGCGGGAGGGCCGGGAGGTCCTACAATGAGCAGTTCTTC.